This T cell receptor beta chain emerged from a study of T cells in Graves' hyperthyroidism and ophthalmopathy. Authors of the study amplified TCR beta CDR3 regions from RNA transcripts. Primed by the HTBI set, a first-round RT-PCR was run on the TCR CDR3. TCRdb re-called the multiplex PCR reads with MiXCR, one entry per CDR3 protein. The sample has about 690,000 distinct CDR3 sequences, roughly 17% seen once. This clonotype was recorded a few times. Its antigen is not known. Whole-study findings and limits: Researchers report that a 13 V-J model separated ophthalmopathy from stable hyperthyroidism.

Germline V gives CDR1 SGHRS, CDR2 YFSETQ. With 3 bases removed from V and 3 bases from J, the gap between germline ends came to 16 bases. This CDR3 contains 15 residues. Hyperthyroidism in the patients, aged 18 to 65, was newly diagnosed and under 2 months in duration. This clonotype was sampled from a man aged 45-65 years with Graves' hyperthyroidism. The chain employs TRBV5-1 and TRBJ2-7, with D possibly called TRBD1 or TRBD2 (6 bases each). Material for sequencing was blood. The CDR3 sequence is CASSSGEVGVYEQYF. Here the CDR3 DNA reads TGCGCCAGCAGCTCAGGGGAGGTAGGAGTCTACGAGCAGTACTTC.